These T cell receptor beta chains were read from a single sample in a study of metastatic and nonmetastatic thyroid tumors. TCRdb re-called the PCR reads with MiXCR. Here the sample spans roughly 98,000 clones, about 15% being singletons. Sequencing input: blood. These receptors originate from a female donor with papillary thyroid cancer or a benign thyroid nodule (not recorded which). Some clones in this sample may be carry-over from other donors' samples. Each CDR3 is given with its conserved first and last residue. Each record gives: J gene, D gene, clone size, V gene, CDR3 DNA, CDR3 protein. A D gene is named only where the DNA matches it firmly. Clone sizes are given selectively: once, few, many, or a class where the clone is expanded.

j_call: TRBJ2-1; d_call: NA; clone_size: many; v_call: TRBV11-2; cdr3_nt: TGTGCCAGCAGCTTGAGAGTCAATGAGCAGTTCTTC; cdr3_aa: CASSLRVNEQFF
j_call: TRBJ2-3; d_call: TRBD1; clone_size: NA; v_call: TRBV20-1; cdr3_nt: TGCAGTGCCGGCGGGACAGGGGTGGCAGATACGCAGTATTTT; cdr3_aa: CSAGGTGVADTQYF
j_call: TRBJ1-1; d_call: NA; clone_size: many; v_call: TRBV13; cdr3_nt: TGTGCCAGCAGCTCAGCCTACAGGGCGAACACTGAAGCTTTCTTT; cdr3_aa: CASSSAYRANTEAFF
j_call: TRBJ2-3; d_call: NA; clone_size: NA; v_call: TRBV27; cdr3_nt: TGTGCCAGCAGTCTGGCTGGGGGCCCCACAGATACGCAGTATTTT; cdr3_aa: CASSLAGGPTDTQYF
j_call: TRBJ2-3; d_call: NA; clone_size: many; v_call: TRBV7-3; cdr3_nt: TGTGCCAGCAGCTTAACAGGTGGCACAGATACGCAGTATTTT; cdr3_aa: CASSLTGGTDTQYF
j_call: TRBJ1-6; d_call: NA; clone_size: many; v_call: TRBV11-2; cdr3_nt: TGTGCCAGCAGCTTAGGGGCAGCTAATTCACCCCTCCACTTT; cdr3_aa: CASSLGAANSPLHF
j_call: TRBJ2-6; d_call: NA; clone_size: NA; v_call: TRBV5-1; cdr3_nt: TGCGCCAGCAGCTCCGAAGGTGGGGGTCCGAGCTCTGGGGCCAACGTCCTGACTTTC; cdr3_aa: CASSSEGGGPSSGANVLTF
j_call: TRBJ1-2; d_call: NA; clone_size: NA; v_call: TRBV5-4; cdr3_nt: TGTGCCAGCAGCCCCAGTAGTGGCAGCAACTATGGCTACACCTTC; cdr3_aa: CASSPSSGSNYGYTF
j_call: TRBJ2-3; d_call: NA; clone_size: many; v_call: TRBV4-1; cdr3_nt: TGCGCCAGCAGCCAAGAAGACCTGGGGATGGCCACAGATACGCAGTATTTT; cdr3_aa: CASSQEDLGMATDTQYF
j_call: TRBJ1-2; d_call: NA; clone_size: many; v_call: TRBV5-6; cdr3_nt: TGTGCCAGCAGCTTGGGGGGGAGAGCTCATGGCTACACCTTC; cdr3_aa: CASSLGGRAHGYTF
j_call: TRBJ2-3; d_call: NA; clone_size: many; v_call: TRBV18; cdr3_nt: TGTGCCAGCTCACCATTGATACAGCGGGTAGATACGCAGTATTTT; cdr3_aa: CASSPLIQRVDTQYF
j_call: TRBJ1-5; d_call: NA; clone_size: many; v_call: TRBV12-3/TRBV12-4; cdr3_nt: TGTGCCAGCAGTTTGGGGGCTGGACAGCCCCAGCATTTT; cdr3_aa: CASSLGAGQPQHF
j_call: TRBJ2-1; d_call: NA; clone_size: many; v_call: TRBV19; cdr3_nt: TGTGCCAGTAGTATTGAGTCGGGCAATGAGCAGTTCTTC; cdr3_aa: CASSIESGNEQFF
j_call: TRBJ1-2; d_call: NA; clone_size: many; v_call: TRBV2; cdr3_nt: TGTGCCAGCAGTGAAGGACAGGACTATGGCTACACCTTC; cdr3_aa: CASSEGQDYGYTF
j_call: TRBJ1-2; d_call: NA; clone_size: many; v_call: TRBV15; cdr3_nt: TGTGCCACCAGCAGAGTGTCAGGGCCAGGTGGCTACACCTTC; cdr3_aa: CATSRVSGPGGYTF
j_call: TRBJ2-7; d_call: NA; clone_size: many; v_call: TRBV25-1; cdr3_nt: TGTGCCAGCAGTCCTGAGGGGGAAAAGCACTACGAGCAGTACTTC; cdr3_aa: CASSPEGEKHYEQYF
j_call: TRBJ2-7; d_call: NA; clone_size: NA; v_call: TRBV6-1; cdr3_nt: TGTGCCAGCAGGCCCGACAGGACCTCAGTCTACGAGCACTACTTC; cdr3_aa: CASRPDRTSVYEHYF
j_call: TRBJ1-6; d_call: NA; clone_size: NA; v_call: TRBV5-1; cdr3_nt: TGCGCCAGCAGATCACAAGAAAGGGCGGGCGGTTCACCCCTCCACTTT; cdr3_aa: CASRSQERAGGSPLHF
j_call: TRBJ2-7; d_call: NA; clone_size: NA; v_call: TRBV6-1; cdr3_nt: TGTGCCAGCAGTGCCGGACATCTCTACGAGCAGTACTTC; cdr3_aa: CASSAGHLYEQYF
j_call: TRBJ1-1; d_call: NA; clone_size: many; v_call: TRBV30; cdr3_nt: TGTGCCTGGAGAACCGAGGGCGGGCCTGTGGCTTTCTTT; cdr3_aa: CAWRTEGGPVAFF
j_call: TRBJ1-5; d_call: NA; clone_size: many; v_call: TRBV27; cdr3_nt: TGTGCCAGCAGGGGAAGGGTTCCAAGCAATCAGCCCCAGCATTTT; cdr3_aa: CASRGRVPSNQPQHF
j_call: TRBJ2-5; d_call: TRBD2; clone_size: few; v_call: TRBV6-1; cdr3_nt: TGTGCCAGCAAGACTGCGGGGGGCCTAGAAACCCAGTACTTC; cdr3_aa: CASKTAGGLETQYF
j_call: TRBJ2-6; d_call: NA; clone_size: many; v_call: TRBV19; cdr3_nt: TGTGCCAGTAGCCAGTCAGGGTCCCAAAGTGGGGCCAACGTCCTGACTTTC; cdr3_aa: CASSQSGSQSGANVLTF
j_call: TRBJ2-2; d_call: TRBD2; clone_size: few; v_call: TRBV6-1; cdr3_nt: TGTGCCAGCAGTGGGGGACTAGCGGGAGGAGACACCGGGGAGCTGTTTTTT; cdr3_aa: CASSGGLAGGDTGELFF
j_call: TRBJ1-6; d_call: NA; clone_size: many; v_call: TRBV27; cdr3_nt: TGTGCCAGCAAACCAACCAATTCACCCCTCCACTTT; cdr3_aa: CASKPTNSPLHF
j_call: TRBJ2-1; d_call: TRBD1; clone_size: few; v_call: TRBV4-2; cdr3_nt: TGTGCCAGCAGCCAAGAGGGACAGGGGGGCAATGAGCAGTTCTTC; cdr3_aa: CASSQEGQGGNEQFF
j_call: TRBJ1-5; d_call: NA; clone_size: few; v_call: TRBV6-2/TRBV6-3; cdr3_nt: TGTGCCAGCAGTTCCCTTGAGGTGAATAGCAATCAGCGCCAGCATTTT; cdr3_aa: CASSSLEVNSNQRQHF
j_call: TRBJ2-4; d_call: TRBD2; clone_size: many; v_call: TRBV6-1; cdr3_nt: TGTGCCAGCAGTGAGCTAGCGGGGGGATTTCTAGCCAAAAACATTCAGTACTTC; cdr3_aa: CASSELAGGFLAKNIQYF
j_call: TRBJ2-7; d_call: NA; clone_size: many; v_call: TRBV3-1; cdr3_nt: TGTGCCAGCAGCCAAGTTAGTTCCTACGAGCAGTACTTC; cdr3_aa: CASSQVSSYEQYF
j_call: TRBJ2-2; d_call: NA; clone_size: many; v_call: TRBV27; cdr3_nt: TGTGCCAGCAGTTTAACGAACACCGGGGAGCTGTTTTTT; cdr3_aa: CASSLTNTGELFF
j_call: TRBJ2-7; d_call: NA; clone_size: NA; v_call: TRBV6-1; cdr3_nt: TGTGCCACCCAGGGGGGGGGCAGATCCTACGAGCAGTACTTC; cdr3_aa: CATQGGGRSYEQYF
j_call: TRBJ2-3; d_call: NA; clone_size: many; v_call: TRBV15; cdr3_nt: TGTGCCACCTACACGGAGTTCACAGATACGCAGTATTTT; cdr3_aa: CATYTEFTDTQYF
j_call: TRBJ2-2; d_call: NA; clone_size: many; v_call: TRBV5-6; cdr3_nt: TGTGCCAGCAGCTTTCGGAATCTAATAGGGGAGCTGTTTTTT; cdr3_aa: CASSFRNLIGELFF
j_call: TRBJ1-1; d_call: NA; clone_size: many; v_call: TRBV12-3/TRBV12-4; cdr3_nt: TGTGCCAGCAGTTTCCACTTTCAGGGCAACACTGAAGCTTTCTTT; cdr3_aa: CASSFHFQGNTEAFF
j_call: TRBJ2-2; d_call: NA; clone_size: few; v_call: TRBV20-1; cdr3_nt: TGCAGTGCTAGAAACAGATTTACGAACACCGGGGAGCTGTTTTTT; cdr3_aa: CSARNRFTNTGELFF
j_call: TRBJ1-1; d_call: NA; clone_size: NA; v_call: TRBV30; cdr3_nt: TGTGCCTGGAGCGTATTGGGGGGGTCGAACACTGAAGCTTTCTTT; cdr3_aa: CAWSVLGGSNTEAFF
j_call: TRBJ1-2; d_call: TRBD1; clone_size: few; v_call: TRBV9; cdr3_nt: TGTGCCAGCAGCATCCCAGGGGGCGGCTACACCTTC; cdr3_aa: CASSIPGGGYTF
j_call: TRBJ2-7; d_call: TRBD1; clone_size: NA; v_call: TRBV18; cdr3_nt: TGTGCCAGCTCACCACTCCAGGGACAGGGGTACGAGCAGTACTTC; cdr3_aa: CASSPLQGQGYEQYF
j_call: TRBJ2-3; d_call: NA; clone_size: many; v_call: TRBV10-3; cdr3_nt: TGTGCCATCAGTGAGTCGGGTAGCACAGATACGCAGTATTTT; cdr3_aa: CAISESGSTDTQYF
j_call: TRBJ1-6; d_call: NA; clone_size: NA; v_call: TRBV12-3/TRBV12-4; cdr3_nt: TGTGCCAGCAGTTTGGTCAGGGGTAATTCACACATCCACTTT; cdr3_aa: CASSLVRGNSHIHF
j_call: TRBJ1-4; d_call: TRBD1; clone_size: NA; v_call: TRBV5-6; cdr3_nt: TGTGCCAGCAGCGAGGGGACAGGGGATAATGAAAAACTGTTTTTT; cdr3_aa: CASSEGTGDNEKLFF
j_call: TRBJ2-7; d_call: NA; clone_size: many; v_call: TRBV28; cdr3_nt: TGTGCCAGCAGTGTCCGGGAATTCTACGAGCAGTACTTC; cdr3_aa: CASSVREFYEQYF
j_call: TRBJ2-3; d_call: TRBD2; clone_size: many; v_call: TRBV2; cdr3_nt: TGTGCCAGCAGTGAGGGCGTCTGGCCTAGCGGGGGGAGCACAGATACGCAGTATTTT; cdr3_aa: CASSEGVWPSGGSTDTQYF
j_call: TRBJ2-3; d_call: NA; clone_size: few; v_call: TRBV6-1; cdr3_nt: TGTGCCAGCGGAAATCGGGGCACAGATACGCAGTATTTT; cdr3_aa: CASGNRGTDTQYF
j_call: TRBJ1-6; d_call: NA; clone_size: NA; v_call: TRBV6-1; cdr3_nt: TGTGCCAGCACCTTGGGGAATCCACCCCTCCACTTT; cdr3_aa: CASTLGNPPLHF
j_call: TRBJ1-5; d_call: NA; clone_size: many; v_call: TRBV12-3/TRBV12-4; cdr3_nt: TGTGCCAGCAGCCAGGGTTACCAGCCCCAGCATTTT; cdr3_aa: CASSQGYQPQHF